A selection of T cell receptor beta chains follows, all from one sample in a study of T cell repertoires in ileal Crohn's disease. Some clones are missing from TCRdb's copy, which holds only in-frame ones; the method was immunoSEQ multiplex PCR. The table records 13,000 or so clones, roughly four fifths of them present only once. Material for sequencing was ileal tissue. All receptors come from an adult with Crohn's disease. CDR3s include the opening cysteine and the closing phenylalanine or tryptophan. The order of the fields is V gene, clone size, D gene, J gene, CDR3 DNA, CDR3 protein. D genes are given only for firm matches. Only part of the rows carry a size: once, few, many, or a class if the clone is expanded.

TRBV19	medium-sized	NA	TRBJ2-7	TGTGCCAGTGGGGCAGGGTACTTCTACGAGCAGTACTTC	CASGAGYFYEQYF
TRBV5-6	NA	NA	TRBJ1-4	TGTGCCAGCAGCTTACACGCCTTCGTGATGGGAGAAAGGGAAAAACTGTTTTTT	CASSLHAFVMGEREKLFF
TRBV7-9	NA	NA	TRBJ1-1	TGTGCCAGCACCCAGTCGGGGGTGAACACTGAAGCTTTCTTT	CASTQSGVNTEAFF
TRBV5-1	few	NA	TRBJ1-3	TGCGCCAGCAGCTTGGTTGGCTTTAGCGAGTTCGGAAACACCATATATTTT	CASSLVGFSEFGNTIYF
TRBV6-1	NA	NA	TRBJ2-7	TGTGCCAGCACCGGCGGCTCCCAGGGTGGAAACCAGTACTTC	CASTGGSQGGNQYF
TRBV30	NA	TRBD1	TRBJ1-6	TGTGCCTGGACCCTAGGGGGCAGATCACCCCTCCACTTT	CAWTLGGRSPLHF
TRBV10-3	once	NA	TRBJ2-3	TGTGCCATCAGTGATGTTGGGGAGCAGTATTTT	CAISDVGEQYF
TRBV5-1	NA	NA	TRBJ1-1	TGCGCCAGCAGCGTAGGACAGCCCGCTGAAGCTTTCTTT	CASSVGQPAEAFF
TRBV7-9	few	TRBD2	TRBJ2-5	TGTGCCAGCAGCTTACCTGGGACTAGCCCGAAAAGGGGGACCCAGTACTTC	CASSLPGTSPKRGTQYF
TRBV6-5	NA	TRBD2	TRBJ2-1	TGTGCCAGCAGCCTCAGCGGGGCCAGCTACAATGAGCAGTTCTTC	CASSLSGASYNEQFF
TRBV5-1	NA	NA	TRBJ1-5	TGCGCCAGCAGCTTCCTAGGAGGCAATCAGCCCCAGCATTTT	CASSFLGGNQPQHF
TRBV9	NA	TRBD1	TRBJ2-1	TGTGCCAGCGAGACAGGACAGGGCTACAATGAGCAGTTCTTC	CASETGQGYNEQFF
TRBV12-5	NA	NA	TRBJ1-1	TGTGCTAGTGGTTTACGGGTCCTGAACACTGAAGCTTTCTTT	CASGLRVLNTEAFF
TRBV18	NA	NA	TRBJ1-4	TGTGCCAGCTCACGGGGCTCTAATGAAAAACTGTTTTTT	CASSRGSNEKLFF
TRBV7-6	NA	TRBD2	TRBJ2-7	TGTGCCAGCAGCTTATACGGGGCGGGGGATTACGAGCAGTACTTC	CASSLYGAGDYEQYF
TRBV6-5	NA	NA	TRBJ2-5	TGTGCCAGCAGTTATATTGGGGAGACCCAGTACTTC	CASSYIGETQYF
TRBV29-1	few	TRBD1	TRBJ2-5	TGCAGCGTCCGAACACAGGGGGCTAGAGAGACCCAGTACTTC	CSVRTQGARETQYF
TRBV5-5	NA	NA	TRBJ2-4	TGTGCCAGCAGCCAACAGCTAAACAAAAACATTCAGTACTTC	CASSQQLNKNIQYF
TRBV19	NA	NA	TRBJ1-1	TGTGCCAGTAGTATCTTGGGGGGAACCATTGAAGCTTTCTTT	CASSILGGTIEAFF
TRBV7-8	NA	NA	TRBJ1-6	TGTGCCAGCAGCCTGGGCCGAAATTCACCCCTCCACTTT	CASSLGRNSPLHF
TRBV5-1	NA	TRBD1	TRBJ1-4	TGCGCCAGCAGCTTGGTTGGGGACAGGGGGACTGGAAAACTGTTTTTT	CASSLVGDRGTGKLFF
TRBV7-9	NA	NA	TRBJ1-1	TGTGCCAGCGCCCTGCGGGAGGGAACTGAAGCTTTCTTT	CASALREGTEAFF
TRBV27	once	NA	TRBJ1-4	TGTGCCAGCAGTTTGGCAGGTGCTAATGAAAAACTGTTTTTT	CASSLAGANEKLFF
TRBV27	NA	TRBD1	TRBJ1-5	TGTGCTAGCAGTGGTCGGACAGGGACCAATCAGCCCCAGCATTTT	CASSGRTGTNQPQHF
TRBV19	few	TRBD1	TRBJ2-7	TGTGCCAGTAGCGTGGACAGGGTTGACGAGCAGTACTTC	CASSVDRVDEQYF
TRBV6-1	NA	TRBD1	TRBJ1-1	TGTGCCAGCAGTGAAGTTCCAGGGGGATCGAACACTGAAGCTTTCTTT	CASSEVPGGSNTEAFF
TRBV5-1	NA	NA	TRBJ1-1	TGCGCCAGCAGCTTGGACTTTACAGGGAACACTGAAGCTTTCTTT	CASSLDFTGNTEAFF
TRBV7-9	large	NA	TRBJ2-7	TGTGCCAGCAGCCTTTATGGGACCGACGAGCAGTACTTC	CASSLYGTDEQYF
TRBV5-4	NA	NA	TRBJ1-2	TGTGCCAGCAGTTTGAAACCAAACTATGGCTACACCTTC	CASSLKPNYGYTF
TRBV11-2	NA	NA	TRBJ2-1	TGTGCCAGCAGCTTAGTTGGTCTAGCTTCCTACAATGAGCAGTTCTTC	CASSLVGLASYNEQFF